This T cell receptor (beta chain) was sequenced for a study of blood T cell repertoires in COVID-19. Overall study context: COVID-19 samples, acute and convalescent, were from the United States, Italy and Spain.

The sample holds a few counts of this clone. Under the authors' procedure: Amplification of reference gene primers provided the estimated nucleated cell counts. TCRdb's copy holds only in-frame clones and misses some; the assay was immunoSEQ multiplex PCR. That table is the source of V, J and clone size, and D and trimming were worked out from the DNA. The sample lists 280,000 or so clones; 85% to 90% were seen once. The receptor was derived from a human donor in a cohort sampled during active COVID-19. Sequences were obtained from peripheral blood.

The CDR3 here is CASSARTGMETQYF. CDR3 DNA: TGTGCCAGCAGCGCCAGGACAGGGATGGAGACCCAGTACTTC. The rearrangement links TRBV7-9 to TRBJ2-5; TRBD1 aligns across 8 bases. There are 14 residues in the CDR3. CDR1 is SEHNR and CDR2 is FQNEAQ in the germline V gene (reference sequence). Germline trimming cut 5 bases from V and 5 bases from J; bases unmatched to any gene: 7.